The clone carrying this T cell receptor (beta chain) appeared a single time. Its antigen is unknown. This entry belongs to a study of cytomegalovirus exposure and HLA in healthy donors. General study findings and limits: Immune exposure information comprised only CMV serostatus. TCR sequences were mostly rare, though some public TCRs occurred in many donors. Sequencing depth roughly uniform across donors was assumed in presence/absence analyses.

13 Jbeta primers and 60 Vbeta primers were used for the PCR. Data came from immunoSEQ multiplex PCR; TCRdb stores just in-frame clones and leaves some out. Of approximately 170,000 clones in the sample, over 75% were seen once. Per the germline V gene, CDR1 is SGDLS and CDR2 is YYNGEE. V lost 0 bases to trimming and J lost 2 bases, with 12 bases between them. The CDR3 covers 15 residues. Each donor's status was that of a healthy bone marrow donor. The sequenced sample was PBMCs. The chain uses TRBV9 and TRBJ2-7, with D possibly matching TRBD2 (6 bases). The sequence came from a middle-aged man in good health and CMV-seropositive. CDR3 in DNA: TGTGCCAGCAGCGTAGGGGGAGGAGGGCCCTACGAGCAGTACTTC. Translating gives CASSVGGGGPYEQYF.